The next 5 T cell receptor beta chains were all read from a single sample in a study of long-term antiretroviral therapy in people with HIV. An immunoSEQ assay, version v3.0, was performed at survey level. TCRdb's copy holds only in-frame clones and misses some; the assay was immunoSEQ multiplex PCR. The sample holds tens of thousands of clones, under 85% seen once. This specimen was unsorted PBMCs, taken 0.4 years after starting antiretroviral therapy. The receptors here all came from a man aged 50-60 years with HIV.

The V and J genes are TRBV28 and TRBJ2-2; perhaps D is TRBD1 or TRBD2 (5 bases each). The CDR3 spans 16 residues. The germline V and J ends were trimmed by 5 bases and 0 bases, with 13 bases remaining between them. Per the germline V gene, CDR1 is MDHEN and CDR2 is SYDVKM. The CDR3 sequence is CASSPHGTSNTGELFF. CDR3 DNA sequence: TGTGCCAGCAGTCCCCATGGGACCTCGAACACCGGGGAGCTGTTTTTT.

This clone has a single count. The V call is TRBV7-2, the J call TRBJ2-7; D unclear. Germline CDR1 and CDR2: SGHTA and FQGNSA. V was cut by 3 bases and J by 7 bases, with 10 bases left in between. CDR3 length equals 12 residues. This CDR3 is CASSFASREQYF. The CDR3 DNA reads as TGTGCCAGCAGCTTCGCGTCTAGGGAGCAGTACTTC. The full variable domain, rest sourced from reference TRBV7-2 and TRBJ2-7, is GAGVSQSPSNKVTEKGKDVELRCDPISGHTALYWYRQSLGQGLEFLIYFQGNSAPDKSGLPSDRFSAERTGGSVSTLTIQRTQQEDSAVYLCASSFASREQYFGPGTRLTVT.

The chain has TRBV10-3 and TRBJ2-2, with 16 bases identical to TRBD2. The V and J ends lost 3 bases and 0 bases, in that order; junction bases with no gene match: 10. The CDR3 spans 21 residues. Germline CDR1 is ENHRY and CDR2 is SYGVKD. The DNA of the CDR3 is TGTGCCATCAGTGACGTCCCGGGACTAGCGGGGGGGCCTACGAACACCGGGGAGCTGTTTTTT. This sequence encodes CAISDVPGLAGGPTNTGELFF.

This clone was recorded once. V is TRBV18 and J is TRBJ2-7; the D gene could be TRBD1 or TRBD2 (5 bases each). The germline V gene has CDR1 KGHSH and CDR2 LQKENI. Trimming stripped 1 base from V and 5 bases from J, with 12 bases between. The CDR3 length is 14 residues. The CDR3: CASSPLRVGDEQYF. The CDR3 nucleotides read TGTGCCAGCTCACCACTGAGGGTAGGGGACGAGCAGTACTTC.

V usage is TRBV29-1 and J usage is TRBJ1-2; D ambiguous. The length of the CDR3 is 14 residues. V was trimmed by 2 bases and J by 4 bases, leaving 14 bases between them. CDR1 is SQVTM and CDR2 is ANQGSEA in the germline V gene. In nucleotides, the CDR3 is TGCAGCGTTGAATCGGTAGGGTCAGGCTATGGCTACACCTTC. Translated: CSVESVGSGYGYTF. The complete variable domain, with remaining parts taken from reference TRBV29-1 and TRBJ1-2, reads SAVISQKPSRDICQRGTSLTIQCQVDSQVTMMFWYRQQPGQSLTLIATANQGSEATYESGFVIDKFPISRPNLTFSTLTVSNMSPEDSSIYLCSVESVGSGYGYTFGSGTRLTVV.